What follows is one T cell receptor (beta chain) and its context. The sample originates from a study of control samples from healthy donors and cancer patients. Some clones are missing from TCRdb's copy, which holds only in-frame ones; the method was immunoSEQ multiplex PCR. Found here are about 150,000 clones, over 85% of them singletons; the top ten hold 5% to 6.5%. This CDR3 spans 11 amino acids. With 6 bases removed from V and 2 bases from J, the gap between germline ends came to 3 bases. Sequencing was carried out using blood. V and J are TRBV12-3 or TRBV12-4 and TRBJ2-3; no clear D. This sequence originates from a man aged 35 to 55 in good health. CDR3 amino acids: CASSVTDTQYF. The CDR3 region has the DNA TGTGCCAGCAGCGTCACAGATACGCAGTATTTT.